The rows below give T cell receptor beta chains drawn from one sample of a study of tumor-infiltrating lymphocytes in primary liver carcinoma. TCRdb used MiXCR to reprocess the multiplex PCR reads, holding one entry per CDR3 protein. The sample has about 200,000 distinct CDR3 sequences; 85% are singletons. Material for sequencing was tumor tissue from primary liver carcinoma. The source is a man aged 35-49 years with primary liver carcinoma and hepatitis B virus infection. Both conserved end residues are part of each CDR3. The D gene is left open where the match is weak. The size of a clone is reported for some rows only, either as once, few or many, or as a class for expanded clones.

clone size,D gene,J gene,V gene,CDR3 protein,CDR3 DNA
.,.,TRBJ2-5,TRBV11-2,CANSPRSAPGATHYF,TGTGCCAACAGCCCCCGGTCAGCCCCAGGGGCGACCCATTACTTC
once,TRBD2,TRBJ2-7,TRBV6-1,CAITSGSLSCEQYF,TGTGCCATTACAAGCGGGAGCTTGTCCTGCGAGCAGTACTTC
.,.,TRBJ2-7,TRBV6-6,CANSYYRGGLEQYF,TGTGCCAACAGTTACTACAGGGGGGGCCTCGAGCAGTACTTC
.,.,TRBJ2-5,TRBV6-2/TRBV6-3,CTSSWASREMETQYF,TGTACCAGCAGTTGGGCGTCCAGGGAGATGGAAACCCAGTACTTC
.,.,TRBJ1-4,TRBV6-6,CTSSQGQQNEKLFF,TGTACCAGCAGCCAAGGACAGCAAAATGAAAAACTGTTTTTT
.,.,TRBJ2-1,TRBV11-2,CTSSLDKGGRFYNGQFF,TGTACCAGCAGCTTAGATAAGGGTGGGAGGTTCTACAATGGGCAGTTCTTC
.,.,TRBJ2-1,TRBV6-1,CAISPRGSYNEQFF,TGTGCCATCAGTCCCCGAGGCTCCTACAATGAGCAGTTCTTC
.,.,TRBJ2-7,TRBV11-1,CANMGKRSYEQYF,TGTGCCAACATGGGGAAGCGATCCTATGAGCAGTACTTC
few,.,TRBJ2-3,TRBV12-3/TRBV12-4,CASSPAAQANQPQYF,TGTGCCAGCAGCCCCGCAGCGCAGGCTAACCAGCCACAGTATTTT
.,.,TRBJ2-5,TRBV4-3,CASSQDASPRETQYF,TGCGCCAGCAGCCAGGATGCTAGTCCTCGAGAGACCCAGTACTTC
.,.,TRBJ2-5,TRBV5-4,CASSLAGIEDTQYF,TGTGCCAGTAGCTTGGCGGGAATTGAAGACACCCAGTACTTC
.,.,TRBJ2-4,TRBV20-1,CSARSGVVAKNIQYF,TGCAGTGCTAGATCAGGGGTGGTAGCCAAAAACATTCAGTACTTC
.,.,TRBJ2-1,TRBV11-2,CASSLEKGRPDEQFF,TGTGCCAGCAGCTTAGAGAAAGGTCGACCCGACGAGCAGTTCTTC
.,.,TRBJ2-1,TRBV11-3,CASNLGISDNEQFF,TGTGCCAGCAACTTAGGCATCTCGGACAATGAGCAGTTCTTC
.,.,TRBJ1-6,TRBV5-1,CTSSFGGLSRNSPLHF,TGCACTAGCAGCTTCGGGGGACTCTCCAGAAATTCACCCCTCCACTTT
.,TRBD2,TRBJ2-1,TRBV28,CASLPASGGYNKQFF,TGTGCCAGCCTTCCGGCTAGCGGGGGTTACAATAAGCAGTTCTTC
.,TRBD2,TRBJ2-3,TRBV11-2,CASSRSPRLARERTDTHYF,TGTGCCAGCAGCCGATCGCCGAGACTAGCGAGAGAAAGGACAGATACGCACTATTTT
.,.,TRBJ2-5,TRBV5-6,CASISTTDLETRYF,TGTGCCAGCATCTCGACGACGGATCTGGAGACCCGGTACTTC
.,.,TRBJ2-5,TRBV12-3/TRBV12-4,CASSLSGLETQYF,TGTGCCAGCAGTTTGTCTGGGCTCGAAACCCAGTACTTC
.,.,TRBJ2-1,TRBV5-1,CANSLVGEPYNEQFF,TGCGCCAACAGCTTGGTTGGGGAGCCATACAATGAGCAGTTCTTC
.,.,TRBJ2-2,TRBV4-3,CASNQDNGTNTGELFF,TGCGCCAGCAACCAAGATAATGGAACGAACACCGGGGAACTGTTTTTT
many,.,TRBJ1-6,TRBV6-5,CASSYSIQGHSPLHF,TGTGCCAGCAGTTACTCAATCCAGGGTCATTCACCCCTCCACTTT
.,.,TRBJ1-2,TRBV12-3/TRBV12-4,CTIGQGIDGYTF,TGTACCATCGGACAAGGGATCGATGGCTACACCTTC
once,.,TRBJ2-5,TRBV6-2/TRBV6-3,CARRRPETQQKTQYF,TGTGCCCGCAGACGGCCCGAGACCCAACAAAAGACCCAGTACTTC
.,.,TRBJ2-7,TRBV11-1,CPSSLGSAGESSYEQYF,TGTCCCAGCAGTTTAGGGTCGGCGGGTGAAAGCTCCTACGAGCAGTACTTC
.,TRBD1,TRBJ1-2,TRBV6-2/TRBV6-3,CASNTGTAYGYTF,TGTGCCAGCAACACCGGGACAGCATACGGCTACACCTTC
.,.,TRBJ2-5,TRBV4-3,CASSQGEGRDLEIQYF,TGCGCCAGCAGCCAAGGCGAGGGGCGGGATCTAGAGATCCAGTACTTC
.,TRBD2,TRBJ2-1,TRBV10-3,CATAGTSKNEHFF,TGTGCCACCGCCGGGACTAGCAAGAATGAGCACTTCTTC
.,.,TRBJ2-7,TRBV11-3,CGSRVVQSYEQYF,TGTGGCAGCAGAGTGGTACAGTCCTACGAGCAGTACTTC